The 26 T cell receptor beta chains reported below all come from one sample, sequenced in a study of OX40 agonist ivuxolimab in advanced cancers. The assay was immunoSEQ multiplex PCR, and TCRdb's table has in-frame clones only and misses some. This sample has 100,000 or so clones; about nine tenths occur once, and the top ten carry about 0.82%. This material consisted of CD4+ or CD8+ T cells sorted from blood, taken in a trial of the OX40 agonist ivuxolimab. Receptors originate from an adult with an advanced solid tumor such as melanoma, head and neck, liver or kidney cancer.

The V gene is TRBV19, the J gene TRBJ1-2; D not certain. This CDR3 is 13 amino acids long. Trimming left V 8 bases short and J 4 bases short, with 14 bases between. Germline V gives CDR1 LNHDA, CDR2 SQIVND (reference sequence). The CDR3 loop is CASVQDGSYGYTF. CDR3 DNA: TGTGCCAGTGTTCAGGACGGGTCCTATGGCTACACCTTC.

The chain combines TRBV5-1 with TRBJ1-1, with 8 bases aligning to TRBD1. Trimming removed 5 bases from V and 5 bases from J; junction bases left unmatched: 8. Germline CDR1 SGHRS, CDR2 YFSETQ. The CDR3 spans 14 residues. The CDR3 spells CASRRPGGGTEAFF. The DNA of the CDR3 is TGCGCCAGCAGACGACCAGGGGGCGGGACTGAAGCTTTCTTT.

The CDR3 protein is CASSPSGRGVYEQYV. CDR3 DNA: TGTGCCAGCTCACCTAGCGGGAGAGGGGTCTACGAGCAGTACGTC. The rearrangement joins TRBV18 to TRBJ2-7; 9 nucleotides agree with TRBD2. The V gene end was trimmed by 3 bases and the J gene end by 3 bases; junction bases not matched to a gene: 6. This CDR3 is 15 amino acids long. Germline V gene sequence: CDR1 KGHSH, CDR2 LQKENI.

CDR3 residues: CASSDLYLPAELFF. CDR3 nucleotides: TGTGCCAGCAGTGACCTATACCTCCCGGCGGAGCTGTTTTTT. The chain carries TRBV2 and TRBJ2-2; D not resolved. The CDR3 length is 14 residues. CDR1 SNHLY and CDR2 FYNNEI come from the germline V gene. Trimming removed 3 bases at V and 10 bases at J, with 15 bases between.

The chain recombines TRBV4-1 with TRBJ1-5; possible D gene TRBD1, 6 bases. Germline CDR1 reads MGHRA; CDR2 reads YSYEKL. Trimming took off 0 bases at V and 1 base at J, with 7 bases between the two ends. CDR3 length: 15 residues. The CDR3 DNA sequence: TGCGCCAGCAGCCAAGACAGGGGAAGCAATCAGCCCCAGCATTTT. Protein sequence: CASSQDRGSNQPQHF.

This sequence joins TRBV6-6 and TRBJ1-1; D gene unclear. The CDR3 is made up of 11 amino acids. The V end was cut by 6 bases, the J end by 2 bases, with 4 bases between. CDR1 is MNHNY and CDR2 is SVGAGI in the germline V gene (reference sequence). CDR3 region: CASSRNTEAFF. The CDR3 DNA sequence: TGTGCCAGCAGCCGCAACACTGAAGCTTTCTTT.

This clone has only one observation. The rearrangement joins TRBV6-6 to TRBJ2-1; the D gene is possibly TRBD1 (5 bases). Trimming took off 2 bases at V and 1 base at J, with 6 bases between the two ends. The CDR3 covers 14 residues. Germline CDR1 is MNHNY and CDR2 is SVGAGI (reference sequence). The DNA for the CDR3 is TGTGCCAGCAGTTACGACAGATCCTACAATGAGCAGTTCTTC. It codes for CASSYDRSYNEQFF.

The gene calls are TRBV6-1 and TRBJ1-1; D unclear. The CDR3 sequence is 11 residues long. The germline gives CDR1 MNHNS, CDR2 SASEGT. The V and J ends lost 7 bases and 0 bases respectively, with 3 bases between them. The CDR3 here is CASNLNTEAFF. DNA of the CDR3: TGTGCCAGCAACCTGAACACTGAAGCTTTCTTT.

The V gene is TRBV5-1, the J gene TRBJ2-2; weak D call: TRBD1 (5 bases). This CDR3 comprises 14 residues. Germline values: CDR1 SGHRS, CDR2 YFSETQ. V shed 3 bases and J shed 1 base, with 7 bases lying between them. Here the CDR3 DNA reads TGCGCCAGCAGCTCGCAGGGGAACACCGGGGAGCTGTTTTTT. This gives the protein CASSSQGNTGELFF.

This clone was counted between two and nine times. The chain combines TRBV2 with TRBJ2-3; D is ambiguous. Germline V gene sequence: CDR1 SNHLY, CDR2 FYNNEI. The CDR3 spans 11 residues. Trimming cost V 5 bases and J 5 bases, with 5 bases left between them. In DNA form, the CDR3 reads TGTGCCAGCAGTTCCGTAGATACGCAGTATTTT. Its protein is CASSSVDTQYF.

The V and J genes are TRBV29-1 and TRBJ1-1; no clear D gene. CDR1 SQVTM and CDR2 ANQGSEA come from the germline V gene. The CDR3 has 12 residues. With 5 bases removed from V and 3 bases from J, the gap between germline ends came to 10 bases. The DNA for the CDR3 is TGCAGCGTTCGCGGGGATGACACTGAAGCTTTCTTT. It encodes CSVRGDDTEAFF.

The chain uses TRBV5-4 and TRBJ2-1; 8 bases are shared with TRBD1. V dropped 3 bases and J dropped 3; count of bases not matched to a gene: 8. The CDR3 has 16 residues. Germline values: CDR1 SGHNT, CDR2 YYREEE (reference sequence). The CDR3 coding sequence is TGTGCCAGCAGCTCAACCCAGGGGGCAAACTACAATGAGCAGTTCTTC. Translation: CASSSTQGANYNEQFF.

CDR3 DNA: TGCAGGGGAGGGGCAGGTGAAAAACTGTTTTTT. Its translation: CRGGAGEKLFF. The V and J genes are TRBV20-1 and TRBJ1-4; D is possibly TRBD1 (5 bases). Germline V gene lookup returns CDR1 DFQATT and CDR2 SNEGSKA (reference sequence). The CDR3 has 11 amino acids.

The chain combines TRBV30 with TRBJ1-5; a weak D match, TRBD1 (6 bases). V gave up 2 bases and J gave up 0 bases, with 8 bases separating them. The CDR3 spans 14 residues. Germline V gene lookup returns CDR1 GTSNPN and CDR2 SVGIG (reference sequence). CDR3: CAWSSGASNQPQHF. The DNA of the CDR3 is TGTGCCTGGAGTTCAGGGGCTAGCAATCAGCCCCAGCATTTT.

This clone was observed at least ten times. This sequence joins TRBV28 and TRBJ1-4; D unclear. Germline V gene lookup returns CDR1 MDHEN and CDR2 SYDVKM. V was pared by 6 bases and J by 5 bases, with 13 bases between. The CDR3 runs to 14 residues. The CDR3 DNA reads TGTGCCAGCAGCTCGTTTCTGGGAAATGAAAAACTGTTTTTT. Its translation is CASSSFLGNEKLFF. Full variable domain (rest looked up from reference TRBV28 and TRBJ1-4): DVKVTQSSRYLVKRTGEKVFLECVQDMDHENMFWYRQDPGLGLRLIYFSYDVKMKEKGDIPEGYSVSREKKERFSLILESASTNQTSMYLCASSSFLGNEKLFFGSGTQLSVL.

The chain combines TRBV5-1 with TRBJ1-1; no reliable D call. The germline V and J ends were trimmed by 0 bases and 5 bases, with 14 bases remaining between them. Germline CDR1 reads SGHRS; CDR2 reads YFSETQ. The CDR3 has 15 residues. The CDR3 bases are TGCGCCAGCAGCTTGGAGGGCCGATGGGGAACTGAAGCTTTCTTT. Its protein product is CASSLEGRWGTEAFF.

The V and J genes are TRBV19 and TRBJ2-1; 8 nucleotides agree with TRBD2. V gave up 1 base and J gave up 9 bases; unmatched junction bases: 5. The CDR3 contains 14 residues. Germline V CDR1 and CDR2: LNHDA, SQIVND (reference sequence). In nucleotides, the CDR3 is TGTGCCAGTAGTATAGGGGGACTAGGGGCTGAGCAGTTCTTC. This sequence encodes CASSIGGLGAEQFF.

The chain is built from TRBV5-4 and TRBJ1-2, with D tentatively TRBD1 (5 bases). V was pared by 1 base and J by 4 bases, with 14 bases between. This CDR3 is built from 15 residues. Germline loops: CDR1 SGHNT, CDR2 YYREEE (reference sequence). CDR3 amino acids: CASSLIPRERYGYTF. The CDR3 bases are TGTGCCAGCAGCTTGATTCCCAGGGAACGCTATGGCTACACCTTC.

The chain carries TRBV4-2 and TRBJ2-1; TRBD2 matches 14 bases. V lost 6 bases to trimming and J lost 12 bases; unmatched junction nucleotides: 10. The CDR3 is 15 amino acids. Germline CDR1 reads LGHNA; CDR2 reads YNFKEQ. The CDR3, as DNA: TGTGCCAGCAGTCCAGGGACTAGCGGGAGAGAAAGGCAGTTCTTC. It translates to CASSPGTSGRERQFF.

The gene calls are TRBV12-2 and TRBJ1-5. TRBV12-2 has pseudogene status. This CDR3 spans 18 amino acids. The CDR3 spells CASRLSRERTLGGQPQHF. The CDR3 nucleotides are TGTGCAAGTCGCTTATCGCGTGAACGGACACTGGGGGGTCAGCCCCAGCATTTT.

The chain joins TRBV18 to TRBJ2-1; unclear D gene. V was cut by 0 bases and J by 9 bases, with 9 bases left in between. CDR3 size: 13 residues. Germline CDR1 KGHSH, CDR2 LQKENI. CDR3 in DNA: TGTGCCAGCTCACCACCCCCTCCCGTTGAGCAGTTCTTC. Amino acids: CASSPPPPVEQFF.

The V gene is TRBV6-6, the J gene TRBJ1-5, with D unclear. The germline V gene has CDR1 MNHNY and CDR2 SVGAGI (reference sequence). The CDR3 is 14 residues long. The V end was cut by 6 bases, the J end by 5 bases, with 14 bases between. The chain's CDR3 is CASRADSRDQPQHF. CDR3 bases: TGTGCCAGCAGAGCCGACTCTCGAGATCAGCCCCAGCATTTT.

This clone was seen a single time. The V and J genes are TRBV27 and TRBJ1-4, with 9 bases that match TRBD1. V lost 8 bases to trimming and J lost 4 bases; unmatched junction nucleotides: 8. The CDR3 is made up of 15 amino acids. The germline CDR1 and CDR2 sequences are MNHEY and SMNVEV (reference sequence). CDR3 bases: TGTGCCAGCGGATCGCCGGGACAGGGTAATGAAAAACTGTTTTTT. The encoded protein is CASGSPGQGNEKLFF.

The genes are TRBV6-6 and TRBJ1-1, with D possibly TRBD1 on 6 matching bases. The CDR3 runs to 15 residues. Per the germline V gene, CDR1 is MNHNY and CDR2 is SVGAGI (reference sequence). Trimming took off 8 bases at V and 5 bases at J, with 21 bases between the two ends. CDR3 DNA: TGTGCCAGCCTTAACGCCGGGGGGGCGAAGACTGAAGCTTTCTTT. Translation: CASLNAGGAKTEAFF.

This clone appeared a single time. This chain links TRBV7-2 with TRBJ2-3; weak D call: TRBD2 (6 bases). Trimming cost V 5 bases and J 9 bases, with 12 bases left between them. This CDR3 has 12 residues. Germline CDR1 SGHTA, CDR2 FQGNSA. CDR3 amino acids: CASSPTSNTQYF. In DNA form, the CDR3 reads TGTGCCAGCAGCCCTACTAGCAACACGCAGTATTTT. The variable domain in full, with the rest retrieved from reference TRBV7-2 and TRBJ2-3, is GAGVSQSPSNKVTEKGKDVELRCDPISGHTALYWYRQSLGQGLEFLIYFQGNSAPDKSGLPSDRFSAERTGGSVSTLTIQRTQQEDSAVYLCASSPTSNTQYFGPGTRLTVL.

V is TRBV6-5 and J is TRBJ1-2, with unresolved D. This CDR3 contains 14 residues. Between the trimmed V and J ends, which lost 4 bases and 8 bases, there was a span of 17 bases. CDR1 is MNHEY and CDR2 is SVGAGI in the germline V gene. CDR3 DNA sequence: TGTGCCAGCAGTTTTGACGACCATTTCAGCGGCTACACCTTC. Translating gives CASSFDDHFSGYTF.